The rows below give T cell receptor beta chains drawn from one sample of a study of blood T cell repertoires in COVID-19. The table came from immunoSEQ multiplex PCR; TCRdb's copy has only in-frame clones and leaves some out. The sample records about 120,000 clones, approximately 85% being singletons. What was sequenced was peripheral blood. These receptors originate from a woman aged 55-69 years with COVID-19, enrolled during active disease. The CDR3 runs from the conserved cysteine through the conserved F or W. D genes are given only for firm matches. Part of the rows lack a size; the others show once, few, many or a class for expanded clones.

abundance | d_gene | j_gene | v_gene | CDR3nt | CDR3aa
NA | TRBD1 | TRBJ1-6 | TRBV27 | TGTGCCAGCAGTTTATCCCCACAGGGGAGGTCACCCCTCCACTTT | CASSLSPQGRSPLHF
NA | NA | TRBJ2-3 | TRBV3-1/TRBV3-2 | TGTGCCAGCAGCCAAGATGTTCCGACAGCTACACAAACCCGGTTGCATTTT | CASSQDVPTATQTRLHF
NA | NA | TRBJ1-1 | TRBV7-8 | TGTGCCAGCAGGGGGGGGAACACTGAAGCTTTCTTT | CASRGGNTEAFF
few | NA | TRBJ1-1 | TRBV10-3 | TGTGCCATGGCCACCTTGAACACTGAAGCTTTCTTT | CAMATLNTEAFF
NA | NA | TRBJ1-6 | TRBV27 | TGTGCCAGCAGTTTATCTAGGGGCAGATCGCCCCTCCACTTT | CASSLSRGRSPLHF
NA | TRBD1 | TRBJ2-1 | TRBV5-1 | TGCGCCAGCAGCTGGGACAGGGCCGGTGAGCAGTTCTTC | CASSWDRAGEQFF
NA | NA | TRBJ1-2 | TRBV29-1 | TGCAGCGTTGTGTCACGGAGACGGGGGGACACCAACTATGGCTACACCTTC | CSVVSRRRGDTNYGYTF
few | NA | TRBJ1-6 | TRBV2 | TGTGCCAGCAGCACTTACGCATCACCCCTCCACTTT | CASSTYASPLHF
few | TRBD1 | TRBJ1-1 | TRBV6-5 | TGTGCCAGCAGCGACTCCAGGGGGCAAGCTTTCTTT | CASSDSRGQAFF
NA | NA | TRBJ1-2 | TRBV6-5 | TGTGCCAGCACTCAAACAGGCTCTCTGTATGGCTACACCTTC | CASTQTGSLYGYTF
NA | TRBD1 | TRBJ1-3 | TRBV6-6 | TGTGCCAGCAGTTGGGCTGACAGGGGGAATGGAAACACCATATATTTT | CASSWADRGNGNTIYF
NA | NA | TRBJ2-1 | TRBV20-1 | TGCAGTGCTAGATCTGACAATGAGCAGTTCTTC | CSARSDNEQFF
NA | TRBD1 | TRBJ1-2 | TRBV4-1 | TGCGCCAGCAGCCAAGGACAGGGGGCGAACTATGGCTACACCTTC | CASSQGQGANYGYTF
NA | NA | TRBJ1-5 | TRBV23-1 | TGCGCCCCCCGGACAAGCAATCAGCCCCAGCATTTT | CAPRTSNQPQHF
NA | TRBD1 | TRBJ1-5 | TRBV5-5 | TGTGCCAGCAGACCCGATCTTGCCGGACAGGAAAATCAGCCCCAGCATTTT | CASRPDLAGQENQPQHF
NA | TRBD1 | TRBJ1-5 | TRBV10-3 | TGTGCCATCAGTGAGTATACAGGGGACAATCAGCCCCAGCATTTT | CAISEYTGDNQPQHF
NA | NA | TRBJ2-3 | TRBV2 | TGTGCCAGCAGGGAGTCCGTTTCAGATACGCAGTATTTT | CASRESVSDTQYF
NA | TRBD1 | TRBJ1-5 | TRBV2 | TGTGCCAGCACGTCACAGGGGAATGTCAATCAGCCCCAGCATTTT | CASTSQGNVNQPQHF
NA | TRBD2 | TRBJ2-3 | TRBV13 | TGTGCCAGCAGCTCCCCGGGACTAGACTTGGGTACGCAGTATTTT | CASSSPGLDLGTQYF
NA | NA | TRBJ1-2 | TRBV12-3/TRBV12-4 | TGTGCCAGCAGTTGGAGAGGGAACTTCGGCAACACCTTC | CASSWRGNFGNTF
NA | NA | TRBJ1-1 | TRBV12-3/TRBV12-4 | TGTGCCAGCAGTTCAACTAACACTGAAGCTTTCTTT | CASSSTNTEAFF
few | NA | TRBJ1-1 | TRBV9 | TGTGCCAGCAGCGGACGTCGTACAGGGAACACTGAAGCTTTCTTT | CASSGRRTGNTEAFF
NA | NA | TRBJ2-3 | TRBV29-1 | TGCAGCGTTGATGAGGCCACAGATACGCAGTATTTT | CSVDEATDTQYF
once | NA | TRBJ2-7 | TRBV11-1 | TGTGCCAGCAGCCCGGGTGGCAGGGGCTGGGGCGAGCAGTACTTC | CASSPGGRGWGEQYF
NA | NA | TRBJ1-5 | TRBV6-5 | TGTGCCAGCAGCCGGCCCGGGATGCCCCAGCATTTT | CASSRPGMPQHF
NA | TRBD1 | TRBJ1-1 | TRBV2 | TGTGCCAGCAGTCCGGGACAGTCCATCTACGCTTTCTTT | CASSPGQSIYAFF
NA | TRBD2 | TRBJ2-3 | TRBV7-6 | TGTGCCAGCAGTCCTCTAGCGGGAGGCACAGATACGCAGTATTTT | CASSPLAGGTDTQYF
few | NA | TRBJ1-4 | TRBV30 | TGTGCCTGGACTAAGCCCCAGGGAGGGACAACTAATGAAAAACTGTTTTTT | CAWTKPQGGTTNEKLFF
NA | TRBD2 | TRBJ2-5 | TRBV5-4 | TGTGCCAGCAGCTTGGGCGGCGGCGGGGGGGTAGAGACCCAGTACTTC | CASSLGGGGGVETQYF
NA | TRBD1 | TRBJ2-6 | TRBV29-1 | TGCAGCGTTTTGGGCAGGGGGCGATCTGGGGCCAACGTCCTGACTTTC | CSVLGRGRSGANVLTF
NA | TRBD1 | TRBJ2-1 | TRBV6-5 | TGTGCCAGCAGTTATCAGGGGGATGAGCAGTTCTTC | CASSYQGDEQFF
NA | TRBD1 | TRBJ1-2 | TRBV5-1 | TGCGCCAGCAGCGAGAGGACAGGGGCGGGCTATGGCTACACCTTC | CASSERTGAGYGYTF
NA | NA | TRBJ1-5 | TRBV7-2 | TGTGCCAGCAGTCCCAACGGGGGGCAGCAAAATCAGCCCCAGCATTTT | CASSPNGGQQNQPQHF
NA | NA | TRBJ1-4 | TRBV4-2 | TGTGCCAGCAGCCCCAACCCCGACAGGCTGTATAATGAAAAACTGTTTTTT | CASSPNPDRLYNEKLFF
NA | NA | TRBJ2-2 | TRBV10-3 | TGTGCCATTAGTGACGGTCAAATAGACACCGGGGAGCTGTTTTTT | CAISDGQIDTGELFF
once | NA | TRBJ2-3 | TRBV11-3 | TGTGCCAGCAGCTTAATCTGGAGGGGGCCGCAGTATTTT | CASSLIWRGPQYF
NA | NA | TRBJ1-1 | TRBV2 | TGTGCCAGCAGTGGGGGGGGTCCAATAGTGGTAGACACTGAAGCTTTCTTT | CASSGGGPIVVDTEAFF
NA | TRBD1 | TRBJ2-5 | TRBV10-3 | TGTGCCATCAGAAAAGCTTCCGGGACAGGGGGCGAAGAGACCCAGTACTTC | CAIRKASGTGGEETQYF
NA | NA | TRBJ1-1 | TRBV19 | TGTGCCAGTAGTAGAGAGCCCGGGGGTTCGAACACTGAAGCTTTCTTT | CASSREPGGSNTEAFF
NA | TRBD2 | TRBJ2-1 | TRBV24-1 | TGTGCCACCAGTGATTTCTTAGCGGGGGGCAACAATGAGCAGTTCTTC | CATSDFLAGGNNEQFF
NA | NA | TRBJ2-7 | TRBV6-1 | TGTGCCAGCAGTGAATTGGGTGTATCTGGCGCGGACGAGCAGTACTTC | CASSELGVSGADEQYF
NA | NA | TRBJ2-7 | TRBV2 | TGTGCCAGCGGGGGACTTTCCTACGAGCAGTACTTC | CASGGLSYEQYF
NA | TRBD1 | TRBJ2-1 | TRBV5-8 | TGTGCCAGCAGCTTGGATGGGACAGGGGGAAGTGAGCAGTTCTTC | CASSLDGTGGSEQFF
NA | TRBD1 | TRBJ1-1 | TRBV7-8 | TGTGCCAGCAGCGGACAGGGTTCTGAAGCTTTCTTT | CASSGQGSEAFF
NA | NA | TRBJ1-1 | TRBV5-6 | TGTGCCAGCAGCTCGGACACACTGACGGTGAACACTGAAGCTTTCTTT | CASSSDTLTVNTEAFF
NA | NA | TRBJ2-1 | TRBV10-3 | TGTGCCATCAGCGACAGGAGCTCCTACAATGAGCAGTTCTTC | CAISDRSSYNEQFF
NA | TRBD1 | TRBJ2-7 | TRBV2 | TGTGCCAGCACCAGGACAGGGTCCTACGAGCAGTACTTC | CASTRTGSYEQYF